Listed below are T cell receptor beta chains from one sample, sequenced in a study of OX40 agonist ivuxolimab in advanced cancers. Some clones are missing from TCRdb's copy, which holds only in-frame ones; the method was immunoSEQ multiplex PCR. The sample consists of 45,000 to 55,000 clones, 94% of them appearing once. This specimen consisted of CD4+ or CD8+ T cells sorted from blood, obtained in a trial of the OX40 agonist ivuxolimab. Source of these receptors: an adult with an advanced solid tumor such as melanoma, head and neck, liver or kidney cancer. The CDR3 runs from the conserved cysteine through the conserved F or W. The D gene is left open where the match is weak. Expanded clones get a size class; other rows say once, few or many, or leave the size out.

TRBV7-2	TRBD1	15	NA	TRBJ2-7	CASSWQRGPSYEQYF	TGTGCCAGCAGCTGGCAGAGGGGGCCTTCCTACGAGCAGTACTTC
TRBV5-1	NA	15	NA	TRBJ2-1	CASSLAVLSYNEQFF	TGCGCCAGCAGCTTGGCCGTTCTCTCCTACAATGAGCAGTTCTTC
TRBV9	NA	13	NA	TRBJ2-7	CASSEQGSYEQYF	TGTGCCAGCAGCGAACAGGGTTCCTACGAGCAGTACTTC
TRBV7-9	NA	15	NA	TRBJ1-2	CASSDYGQGSYGYTF	TGTGCCAGCAGCGATTATGGCCAGGGGAGCTATGGCTACACCTTC
TRBV9	NA	14	NA	TRBJ2-1	CASSGDLGNNEQFF	TGTGCCAGCAGCGGGGACTTAGGGAACAATGAGCAGTTCTTC
TRBV30	TRBD2	14	NA	TRBJ2-1	CAWNGVGGYNEQFF	TGTGCCTGGAATGGAGTCGGGGGGTACAATGAGCAGTTCTTC
TRBV30	NA	14	NA	TRBJ2-7	CAWSPGQFFNEQYF	TGTGCCTGGAGTCCAGGACAGTTTTTTAACGAGCAGTACTTC
TRBV28	NA	16	NA	TRBJ2-7	CASSLQLGRASYEQYF	TGTGCCAGCAGTTTACAGTTGGGCAGGGCTTCCTACGAGCAGTACTTC
TRBV30	NA	14	NA	TRBJ2-3	CAWSVDGYTDTQYF	TGTGCCTGGAGTGTGGACGGCTACACAGATACGCAGTATTTT
TRBV5-5	NA	17	once	TRBJ1-5	CASSLAAGLGGNQPQHF	TGTGCCAGCAGCTTGGCGGCAGGGTTAGGTGGCAATCAGCCCCAGCATTTT
TRBV7-9	TRBD2	15	once	TRBJ2-3	CASSVEGLAEDTQYF	TGTGCCAGCAGCGTAGAGGGACTAGCGGAAGATACGCAGTATTTT
TRBV20-1	NA	11	NA	TRBJ1-2	CSAFFGYGYTF	TGCAGTGCTTTCTTTGGTTATGGCTACACCTTC
TRBV6-1	TRBD2	15	NA	TRBJ2-1	CASSELAGGYNEQFF	TGTGCCAGCAGTGAACTGGCGGGAGGCTACAATGAGCAGTTCTTC
TRBV11-2	NA	12	NA	TRBJ2-3	CASSLYEDTQYF	TGTGCCAGCAGCTTATATGAGGATACGCAGTATTTT
TRBV7-9	TRBD2	15	NA	TRBJ2-1	CASSSPSGTYNEQFF	TGTGCCAGCAGCTCGCCTAGCGGCACGTACAATGAGCAGTTCTTC
TRBV6-5	NA	15	NA	TRBJ2-2	CASSYTAGDSGELFF	TGTGCCAGCAGTTACACGGCCGGGGATTCCGGGGAGCTGTTTTTT
TRBV7-8	NA	14	NA	TRBJ2-7	CASSLRSSLYEQYF	TGTGCCAGCAGCCTAAGGTCCTCGTTGTACGAGCAGTACTTC
TRBV6-6	NA	11	NA	TRBJ1-1	CASRGGTEAFF	TGTGCCAGCAGAGGCGGCACTGAAGCTTTCTTT
TRBV2	NA	10	NA	TRBJ1-1	CASTNTEAFF	TGTGCCAGCACGAACACTGAAGCTTTCTTT
TRBV7-8	NA	16	NA	TRBJ2-2	CASSLVTGPNTGELFF	TGTGCCAGCAGCTTAGTGACAGGACCCAACACCGGGGAGCTGTTTTTT
TRBV28	TRBD2	15	NA	TRBJ2-1	CASRPTSPRHNEQFF	TGTGCCAGCAGACCGACTAGCCCTCGCCACAATGAGCAGTTCTTC
TRBV28	NA	15	NA	TRBJ1-2	CASSFGGRTNYGYTF	TGTGCCAGCAGTTTCGGGGGGAGAACTAACTATGGCTACACCTTC
TRBV18	TRBD1	15	NA	TRBJ2-1	CASSPTGTGYNEQFF	TGTGCCAGCTCACCTACCGGGACAGGTTACAATGAGCAGTTCTTC
TRBV4-1	TRBD2	22	NA	TRBJ2-1	CASSPGGGTSGSVLSSYNEQFF	TGCGCCAGCAGCCCCGGCGGAGGGACTAGCGGGAGTGTATTAAGCTCCTACAATGAGCAGTTCTTC
TRBV28	NA	15	NA	TRBJ1-5	CASSSARYSNQPQHF	TGTGCCAGCAGTTCCGCACGTTATAGCAATCAGCCCCAGCATTTT
TRBV7-3	NA	18	once	TRBJ2-2	CASSLNGAGAVGTGELFF	TGTGCCAGCAGCTTAAATGGAGCTGGGGCAGTAGGGACCGGGGAGCTGTTTTTT
TRBV10-3	TRBD1	18	NA	TRBJ1-2	CAIGKQGDRETGDYGYTF	TGTGCCATCGGAAAGCAGGGGGACAGGGAAACCGGGGACTATGGCTACACCTTC
TRBV9	NA	16	NA	TRBJ2-1	CASSPKSVDSYNEQFF	TGTGCCAGCAGCCCGAAAAGCGTGGACTCCTACAATGAGCAGTTCTTC
TRBV30	TRBD1	18	NA	TRBJ2-7	CAWEIGTGGRAGVYEQYF	TGTGCCTGGGAGATTGGGACAGGGGGTCGAGCGGGAGTCTACGAGCAGTACTTC
TRBV5-6	NA	17	NA	TRBJ1-3	CASSFGQGLRSGNTIYF	TGTGCCAGCAGCTTCGGCCAGGGGTTACGCTCTGGAAACACCATATATTTT
TRBV6-1	NA	12	NA	TRBJ2-7	CASSESDYEQYF	TGTGCCAGCAGTGAATCGGACTACGAGCAGTACTTC
TRBV6-5	TRBD1	13	NA	TRBJ1-2	CASSYSTGHGYTF	TGTGCCAGCAGTTACTCGACAGGGCATGGCTACACCTTC
TRBV27	NA	15	NA	TRBJ1-5	CASSLSFGSNQPQHF	TGTGCCAGCAGTTTATCCTTCGGTAGCAATCAGCCCCAGCATTTT
TRBV20-1	NA	10	NA	TRBJ2-1	CSANTGEQFF	TGCAGTGCTAATACTGGTGAGCAGTTCTTC
TRBV27	NA	15	NA	TRBJ2-2	CASSLWAGNTGELFF	TGTGCCAGCAGTTTATGGGCCGGAAACACCGGGGAGCTGTTTTTT
TRBV5-1	NA	17	NA	TRBJ1-3	CASSLNPSQFLGNTIYF	TGCGCCAGCAGCTTAAATCCGAGCCAATTTCTTGGAAACACCATATATTTT
TRBV19	TRBD1	13	NA	TRBJ2-7	CASSTRQGSEQYF	TGTGCCAGTAGTACACGACAGGGGAGCGAGCAGTACTTC
TRBV4-1	NA	17	NA	TRBJ2-3	CASSTGGPGTYTDTQYF	TGCGCCAGCAGCACAGGAGGGCCCGGGACTTACACAGATACGCAGTATTTT
TRBV15	NA	14	NA	TRBJ1-4	CATSRARENEKLFF	TGTGCCACCAGCAGAGCCAGGGAGAATGAAAAACTGTTTTTT
TRBV27	TRBD1	15	NA	TRBJ2-1	CASSFSGQGYNEQFF	TGTGCCAGCAGTTTCTCGGGACAGGGCTACAATGAGCAGTTCTTC
TRBV11-2	TRBD2	18	NA	TRBJ2-1	CASRFTSGPWSSYNEQFF	TGTGCCAGCAGATTTACTAGCGGGCCTTGGAGCTCCTACAATGAGCAGTTCTTC
TRBV30	TRBD1	13	NA	TRBJ1-2	CAWMPGQPYGYTF	TGTGCCTGGATGCCGGGACAGCCTTATGGCTACACCTTC
TRBV7-9	TRBD2	17	once	TRBJ2-7	CASSMRAVGLRDYEQYF	TGTGCCAGCAGCATGAGGGCCGTGGGACTACGGGATTACGAGCAGTACTTC
TRBV9	TRBD2	12	NA	TRBJ2-5	CASNSGSGTQYF	TGTGCCAGTAATAGCGGGAGTGGGACCCAGTACTTC
TRBV11-2	NA	15	once	TRBJ2-7	CASVPGGGLAHEQYF	TGTGCCAGCGTGCCAGGGGGGGGGCTAGCCCACGAGCAGTACTTC
TRBV6-5	NA	12	NA	TRBJ1-4	CASSDDGEKLFF	TGTGCCAGCAGTGACGACGGGGAAAAACTGTTTTTT
TRBV7-9	TRBD2	13	NA	TRBJ2-1	CASSLGFAGLVFF	TGTGCCAGCAGCTTAGGGTTTGCGGGACTAGTCTTCTTC
TRBV7-6	TRBD2	15	once	TRBJ2-7	CASSSESSGGYEQYF	TGTGCCAGCAGCTCAGAGTCTAGCGGGGGCTACGAGCAGTACTTC
TRBV2	NA	10	NA	TRBJ2-7	CASSDFEQYF	TGTGCCAGCAGTGATTTCGAGCAGTACTTC
TRBV29-1	NA	14	NA	TRBJ1-4	CSVPTPGDEKKLFF	TGCAGCGTACCTACGCCGGGAGACGAGAAAAAACTGTTTTTT
TRBV11-2	TRBD2	14	NA	TRBJ2-7	CASSLRGVGYEQYF	TGTGCCAGCAGCTTACGGGGGGTCGGCTACGAGCAGTACTTC
TRBV27	NA	16	NA	TRBJ2-7	CASSLSPDRLNNEQYF	TGTGCCAGCAGTTTATCTCCCGACAGGTTGAACAACGAGCAGTACTTC
TRBV30	NA	13	NA	TRBJ2-5	CAWSFDFLETQYF	TGTGCCTGGAGTTTTGACTTTCTAGAGACCCAGTACTTC
TRBV9	NA	12	NA	TRBJ2-2	CASRSPHGELFF	TGTGCCAGCAGGTCCCCTCACGGGGAGCTGTTTTTT
TRBV6-5	NA	14	NA	TRBJ2-1	CASSHRAVYNEQFF	TGTGCCAGCAGTCACAGGGCCGTTTACAATGAGCAGTTCTTC